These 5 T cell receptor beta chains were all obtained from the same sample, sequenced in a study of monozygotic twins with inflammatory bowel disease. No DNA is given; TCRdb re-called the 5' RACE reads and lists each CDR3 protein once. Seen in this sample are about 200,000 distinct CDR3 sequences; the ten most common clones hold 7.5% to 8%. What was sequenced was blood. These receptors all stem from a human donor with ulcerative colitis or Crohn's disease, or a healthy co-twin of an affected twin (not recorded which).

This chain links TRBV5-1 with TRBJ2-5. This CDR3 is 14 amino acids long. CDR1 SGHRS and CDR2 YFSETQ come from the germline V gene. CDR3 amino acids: CASSLANNQETQYF.

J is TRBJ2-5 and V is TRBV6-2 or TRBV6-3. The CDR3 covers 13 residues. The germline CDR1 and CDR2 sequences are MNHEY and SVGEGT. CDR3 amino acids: CASSLDFQETQYF.

The CDR3 spells CASSPNRGRDGYTF. This rearrangement joins TRBV5-1 to TRBJ1-2; the TCRdb D gene call, TRBD1, has no DNA to confirm it. Germline loops: CDR1 SGHRS, CDR2 YFSETQ. The CDR3 is 14 amino acids.

The CDR3 spells CASRRTGASYEQYF. The chain recombines TRBV12-3 or TRBV12-4 with TRBJ2-7. The length of the CDR3 is 14 residues.

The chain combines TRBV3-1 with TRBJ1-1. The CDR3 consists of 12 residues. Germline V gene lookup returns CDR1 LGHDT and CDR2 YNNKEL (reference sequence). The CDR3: CASSWGNTEAFF.